This T cell receptor (beta chain) originates from a study of beta chain features in type 1 diabetes. Germline V gene data show CDR1 as SEHNR and CDR2 as FQNEAQ (reference sequence). V was clipped by 1 base and J by 5 bases, with 12 bases between them. This CDR3 contains 15 residues. Study results and caveats: A closer apparent resemblance between naive, central memory and Treg TCRB repertoires was seen in patients than in healthy donors. Significant though moderate, a shortening of TCRB CDR3s appeared in all four CD4+ subsets of Type 1 diabetes patients.

Every isolated RNA sample was fully reverse transcribed, so sequencing captured expressed TCRB transcripts. Using immunoSEQ multiplex PCR, the repertoire was profiled, and TCRdb retains in-frame clones only, with some absent. The repertoire holds about 650,000 clones, with around 11% as singletons. This clone was counted only a few times. Its antigen remains unidentified. The sequenced sample was naive CD4+ T cells from blood. The chain combines TRBV7-9 with TRBJ1-5; no clear D gene. The sequence derives from a man aged 25 to 40 with type 1 diabetes. CDR3 sequence: CASSLGGGYYQPQHF. In nucleotides, the CDR3 is TGTGCCAGCAGCTTAGGGGGAGGGTACTATCAGCCCCAGCATTTT.